The clone carrying this T cell receptor beta chain has at least ten counts. Its antigen is as yet unknown. These data come from a study of CD8+CD57+ T cells in acquired aplastic anemia. Study details: Across the sorted CD4+ and CD8+ cells, DNA amounts averaged 3.2 ug. Sequencing produced an average of about 9.8 million reads per healthy donor for CD4+ cells. Study-wide results and limits: Patients and controls were found to share more than 25 CD8+ CDR3 sequences. Levels of CD8+ Simpson's diversity were not significantly distinct in patients versus controls.

Genomic DNA was employed as the template in profiling TCR beta VDJ and CDR3. One entry per CDR3 protein, called by TCRdb with MiXCR from the reads. The sample lists some 120,000 distinct CDR3 sequences, around 50% occurring once. The CDR3 contains 13 residues. Trimming removed 2 bases at V and 4 bases at J, with 8 bases between. CDR1 is MNHEY and CDR2 is SVGEGT in the germline V gene. This receptor was taken from a human donor in good health, serving as a control. The sample comprised sorted CD4+, CD8+, or CD8+CD57+ T cells (not recorded which) from PBMCs. The chain joins TRBV6-2 or TRBV6-3 to TRBJ1-2; no firm D call. The CDR3 protein is CASSYEGGYGYTF. In DNA, the CDR3 is TGTGCCAGCAGTTACGAGGGAGGCTATGGCTACACCTTC.